What follows are 21 T cell receptor beta chains derived from one specimen sequenced in a study of blood T cell repertoires in COVID-19. Only in-frame clones appear in the TCRdb table, and some are missing; sequencing was by immunoSEQ multiplex PCR. The profile shows over 45,000 clones, 80% to 90% of them singletons. The sequenced material came from peripheral blood. The receptors were sampled from a woman aged 80 or over with acute or convalescent COVID-19.

V gene TRBV7-2 combines with J gene TRBJ2-1, with 8 bases lining up with TRBD1. V shed 6 bases and J 7 bases; nucleotides not matched to a gene: 5. The CDR3 has 13 residues. From germline, CDR1 is SGHTA and CDR2 FQGNSA. CDR3: CASRSGTGNEQFF. The CDR3 bases are TGTGCCAGCAGATCCGGGACAGGAAATGAGCAGTTCTTC.

The V and J genes are TRBV7-9 and TRBJ1-6, with 9 nucleotides matching TRBD1. Germline-derived CDR1 and CDR2 are SEHNR and FQNEAQ (reference sequence). This CDR3 comprises 15 residues. Germline trimming cut 5 bases from V and 4 bases from J; bases unmatched to any gene: 3. In DNA form, the CDR3 reads TGTGCCAGCAGCCCCGGACAGGGGTATAATTCACCCCTCCACTTT. Protein product: CASSPGQGYNSPLHF.

The sample holds one count of this clone. The chain carries TRBV6-5 and TRBJ2-5; possibly TRBD1 for D (5 bases). Trimming shortened V by 8 bases and J by 1 base, and 8 bases separated the two germline ends. This CDR3 has 12 amino acids. CDR1 is MNHEY, CDR2 SVGAGI, per germline. CDR3 nucleotides: TGTGCCAGCGGACAACTCCAAGAGACCCAGTACTTC. This codes for CASGQLQETQYF.

The chain couples TRBV7-2 to TRBJ1-1, with D hard to call. Germline CDR1 SGHTA, CDR2 FQGNSA. Trimming took off 1 base at V and 4 bases at J, with 10 bases between the two ends. The CDR3 covers 14 residues. CDR3 sequence: CASSLGHGGTEAFF. The CDR3 nucleotides read TGTGCCAGCAGCTTAGGGCACGGCGGCACTGAAGCTTTCTTT.

V usage is TRBV7-2 and J usage is TRBJ2-5, with TRBD1 as a possible D gene (5 bases). Germline CDR1 is SGHTA and CDR2 is FQGNSA. Trimming left V 5 bases short and J 5 bases short, with 21 bases between. The CDR3 extends over 16 amino acids. The CDR3 nucleotides read TGTGCCAGCAGCCCCCAGTCAAAGGGGCGGTTGGAGACCCAGTACTTC. Its protein product is CASSPQSKGRLETQYF.

The chain combines TRBV6-5 with TRBJ2-6; D may be TRBD1 (5 bases). CDR1 is MNHEY and CDR2 is SVGAGI in the germline V gene. The germline V and J ends were trimmed by 4 bases and 0 bases, with 10 bases remaining between them. The CDR3 contains 16 residues. The CDR3: CASSLRRGSGANVLTF. The CDR3 DNA sequence: TGTGCCAGCAGTTTACGTAGGGGCTCTGGGGCCAACGTCCTGACTTTC.

V usage is TRBV5-5 and J usage is TRBJ2-7; TRBD1 agrees at 9 bases. Trimming took 0 bases from V and 1 from J; bases not matched to a gene: 2. CDR1 and CDR2 from the germline V gene are SGHKS and YYEKEE (reference sequence). This CDR3 is built from 15 residues. The CDR3 loop reads CASSLDRGLSYEQYF. In DNA, the CDR3 is TGTGCCAGCAGCTTGGACAGGGGGCTATCCTACGAGCAGTACTTC.

The V gene is TRBV19, the J gene TRBJ1-5; D is uncertain. Germline V gives CDR1 LNHDA, CDR2 SQIVND (reference sequence). Between the trimmed V and J ends, which lost 2 bases and 6 bases, there was a span of 5 bases. This CDR3 is built from 12 residues. As DNA, the CDR3 is TGTGCCAGTAGTATATCAGGTCAGCCCCAGCATTTT. Translation gives CASSISGQPQHF. Looking up the rest from reference TRBV19 and TRBJ1-5 gives the full variable domain: DGGITQSPKYLFRKEGQNVTLSCEQNLNHDAMYWYRQDPGQGLRLIYYSQIVNDFQKGDIAEGYSVSREKKESFPLTVTSAQKNPTAFYLCASSISGQPQHFGDGTRLSIL.

The chain is built from TRBV29-1 and TRBJ2-5; D is undetermined. The V and J ends lost 7 bases and 5 bases respectively, with 11 bases between them. Germline-derived CDR1 and CDR2 are SQVTM and ANQGSEA. The CDR3 covers 11 residues. Here the CDR3 DNA reads TGCAGCGAATTCGCCGGGGAGACCCAGTACTTC. Residues: CSEFAGETQYF.

There are a few counts of this clone. The chain is built from TRBV19 and TRBJ1-3; D is undetermined. The CDR3 consists of 12 residues. V was shortened by 6 bases and J by 1 base, with 4 bases between the two germline ends. Germline CDR1 LNHDA, CDR2 SQIVND (reference sequence). CDR3 residues: CASRRSGNTIYF. The CDR3 DNA is TGTGCCAGTAGGAGGTCTGGAAACACCATATATTTT.

J is TRBJ1-2 and V is TRBV4-1; D is unresolved. The length of the CDR3 is 15 residues. In germline, CDR1 is MGHRA, CDR2 YSYEKL. V lost 0 bases and J 2 bases, leaving 10 bases between the germline ends. The CDR3 is CASSQDPSGNYGYTF. DNA of the CDR3: TGCGCCAGCAGCCAAGATCCAAGCGGGAACTATGGCTACACCTTC.

The chain combines TRBV19 with TRBJ1-5; D is undetermined. The CDR3 sequence is 13 residues long. The V gene lost 3 bases and the J gene lost 5 bases, with 8 bases spanning the gap. Germline V CDR1 and CDR2: LNHDA, SQIVND (reference sequence). The CDR3 loop is CASSINRDQPQHF. CDR3 sequence (DNA): TGTGCCAGTAGTATCAACAGAGATCAGCCCCAGCATTTT.

V is TRBV30 and J is TRBJ2-3, with TRBD1 matching over 7 bases. The V gene's germline CDR1 is GTSNPN and CDR2 SVGIG (reference sequence). The CDR3 totals 14 residues. J lost 4 bases, V lost 0 bases, and 4 bases had no gene match. The CDR3 loop reads CAWSVGGFPDTQYF. The CDR3 nucleotides are TGTGCCTGGAGTGTAGGGGGCTTCCCAGATACGCAGTATTTT.

J is TRBJ1-2 and V is TRBV29-1; 8 bases are shared with TRBD1. The J segment lost 3 bases and the V segment lost 6 bases, leaving 9 bases of the junction unmatched. CDR3 length: 14 residues. Looked up from germline, CDR1 is SQVTM and CDR2 is ANQGSEA. The DNA of the CDR3 is TGCAGCGTATACGACAGGGGAAATTACTATGGCTACACCTTC. Its translation: CSVYDRGNYYGYTF.

The rearrangement joins TRBV3-1 (or the pseudogene TRBV3-2) to TRBJ1-1; D perhaps matches TRBD1 (5 bases). Germline values: CDR1 LGHDT, CDR2 YNNKEL (reference sequence). V lost 4 bases to trimming and J lost 5 bases, with 11 bases between them. The CDR3 sequence is 13 residues long. The CDR3 region is CASSRQGGTEAFF. Here the CDR3 DNA reads TGTGCCAGCAGCCGGCAGGGTGGGACTGAAGCTTTCTTT.

The V call is TRBV5-4, the J call TRBJ2-3; 8 bases map to TRBD1. This CDR3 contains 15 residues. The germline gives CDR1 SGHNT, CDR2 YYREEE (reference sequence). Trimming took 3 bases from V and 2 from J; bases not matched to a gene: 5. CDR3 protein: CASSSSTGVTDTQYF. DNA of the CDR3: TGTGCCAGCAGCTCTTCGACAGGGGTCACAGATACGCAGTATTTT. Combining the CDR3 with reference TRBV5-4 and TRBJ2-3 gives the whole variable domain ETGVTQSPTHLIKTRGQQVTLRCSSQSGHNTVSWYQQALGQGPQFIFQYYREEENGRGNFPPRFSGLQFPNYSSELNVNALELDDSALYLCASSSSTGVTDTQYFGPGTRLTVL.

The chain uses TRBV19 and TRBJ1-1; 7 bases agree with TRBD1. Losses at the gene ends were 4 bases for V and 3 bases for J; bases not matched to a gene: 5. The CDR3 sequence is 14 residues long. Germline CDR1 and CDR2: LNHDA and SQIVND (reference sequence). CDR3 sequence (DNA): TGTGCCAGTAGTACGGAGGGGGCTGACACTGAAGCTTTCTTT. Translation: CASSTEGADTEAFF.

This rearrangement joins TRBV3-1 (or the pseudogene TRBV3-2) to TRBJ1-1; 7 bases line up with TRBD1. Per germline, CDR1 LGHDT and CDR2 YNNKEL (reference sequence). Unmatched junction bases numbered 0, after V lost 3 bases and J lost 8 bases. This CDR3 has 11 amino acids. CDR3 region: CASSHRGEAFF. DNA for the CDR3: TGTGCCAGCAGCCACAGGGGGGAAGCTTTCTTT.

This sequence joins TRBV7-2 and TRBJ1-2; weak D call: TRBD1 (5 bases). Deletions cut 0 bases from V and 0 bases from J, with 8 bases between. Germline V gene data show CDR1 as SGHTA and CDR2 as FQGNSA. This CDR3 region has 15 residues. The CDR3: CASSLAQETNYGYTF. The CDR3 region has the DNA TGTGCCAGCAGCTTAGCACAGGAGACTAACTATGGCTACACCTTC.

The chain uses TRBV5-4 and TRBJ1-2, with 12 bases matching TRBD1. CDR3 size: 15 residues. V lost 4 bases, J lost 4 bases, and 5 bases stayed unmatched. CDR1 and CDR2 (germline): SGHNT, YYREEE (reference sequence). As DNA, the CDR3 is TGTGCCAGCAGCGCGGGACAGGGGGCGACCTATGGCTACACCTTC. It yields the protein CASSAGQGATYGYTF. The full variable domain, with the rest looked up from reference TRBV5-4 and TRBJ1-2, is ETGVTQSPTHLIKTRGQQVTLRCSSQSGHNTVSWYQQALGQGPQFIFQYYREEENGRGNFPPRFSGLQFPNYSSELNVNALELDDSALYLCASSAGQGATYGYTFGSGTRLTVV.

The DNA of the CDR3 is TGTGCCAGCAGGGATCCTAGGGGTGGTAGTGTCACTGAAGCTTTCTTT. This encodes CASRDPRGGSVTEAFF. The chain combines TRBV2 with TRBJ1-1, with D possibly matching TRBD1 (5 bases). The CDR3 sequence is 16 residues long. The germline gives CDR1 SNHLY, CDR2 FYNNEI. Between the trimmed V and J ends, which lost 6 bases and 4 bases, there was a span of 21 bases.